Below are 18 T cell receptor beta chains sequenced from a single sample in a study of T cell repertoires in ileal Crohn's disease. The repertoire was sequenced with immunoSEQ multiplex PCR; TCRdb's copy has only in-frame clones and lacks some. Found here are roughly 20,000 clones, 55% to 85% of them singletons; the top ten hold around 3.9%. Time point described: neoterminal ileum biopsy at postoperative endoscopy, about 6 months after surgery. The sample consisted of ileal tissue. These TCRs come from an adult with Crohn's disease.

DNA of the CDR3: TGCAGTGCTAGAGAACAGGGTATGGAGTACTTC. This translates into CSAREQGMEYF. V is TRBV20-1 and J is TRBJ2-7; tentative D call: TRBD1 (6 bases). CDR1 and CDR2 from the germline V gene are DFQATT and SNEGSKA (reference sequence). Trimming cost V 0 bases and J 11 bases, with 11 bases left between them. The CDR3 covers 11 residues.

CDR3 sequence: CASSWGQAGANVLTF. The CDR3, as DNA: TGTGCCAGCTCGTGGGGACAGGCTGGGGCCAACGTCCTGACTTTC. V gene TRBV9 combines with J gene TRBJ2-6, with 8 nucleotides matching TRBD1. The CDR3 contains 15 residues. In germline, CDR1 is SGDLS, CDR2 YYNGEE. V dropped 7 bases and J dropped 2; count of bases not matched to a gene: 5.

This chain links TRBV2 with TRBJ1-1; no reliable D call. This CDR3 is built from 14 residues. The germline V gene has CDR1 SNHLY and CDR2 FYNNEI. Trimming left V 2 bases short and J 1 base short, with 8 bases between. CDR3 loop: CASSEFEANTEAFF. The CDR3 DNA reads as TGTGCCAGCAGTGAATTTGAGGCGAACACTGAAGCTTTCTTT.

The CDR3 DNA reads as TGTGCCAGCAGCTTAACGGGGACAGGGCATAGTCTTGGAAACACCATATATTTT. This codes for CASSLTGTGHSLGNTIYF. The chain couples TRBV7-9 to TRBJ1-3; 9 bases fit TRBD1. J was trimmed by 3 bases and V by 2 bases; bases with no gene match: 11. Germline CDR1 is SEHNR and CDR2 is FQNEAQ (reference sequence). The CDR3 has 18 amino acids.

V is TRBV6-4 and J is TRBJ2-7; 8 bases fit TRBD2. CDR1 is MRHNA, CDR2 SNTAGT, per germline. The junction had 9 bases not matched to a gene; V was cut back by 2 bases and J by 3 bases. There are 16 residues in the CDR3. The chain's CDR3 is CASSDATSGGFYEQYF. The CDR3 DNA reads TGTGCCAGCAGTGACGCCACTAGCGGTGGATTCTACGAGCAGTACTTC.

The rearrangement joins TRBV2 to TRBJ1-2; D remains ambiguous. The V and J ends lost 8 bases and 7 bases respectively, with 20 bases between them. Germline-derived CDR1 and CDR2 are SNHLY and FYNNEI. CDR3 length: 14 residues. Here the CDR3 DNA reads TGTGCCAGCGGGAGGCGGTCGGGTCACCGTGGCTACACCTTC. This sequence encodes CASGRRSGHRGYTF.

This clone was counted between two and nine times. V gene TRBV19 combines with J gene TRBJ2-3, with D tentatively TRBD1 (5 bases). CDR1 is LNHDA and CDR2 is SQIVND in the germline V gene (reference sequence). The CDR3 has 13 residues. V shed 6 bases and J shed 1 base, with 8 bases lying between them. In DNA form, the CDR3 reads TGTGCCAGTAGAATACAGGGCACAGATACGCAGTATTTT. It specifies CASRIQGTDTQYF. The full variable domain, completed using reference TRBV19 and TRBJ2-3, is DGGITQSPKYLFRKEGQNVTLSCEQNLNHDAMYWYRQDPGQGLRLIYYSQIVNDFQKGDIAEGYSVSREKKESFPLTVTSAQKNPTAFYLCASRIQGTDTQYFGPGTRLTVL.

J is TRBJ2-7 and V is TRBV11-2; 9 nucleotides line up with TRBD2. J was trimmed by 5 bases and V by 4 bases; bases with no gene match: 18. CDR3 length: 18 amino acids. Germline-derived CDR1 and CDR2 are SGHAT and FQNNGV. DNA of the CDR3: TGTGCCAGCAGCTCTTTCATAGCGGGAGATTCGGCTTGGGACGAGCAGTACTTC. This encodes CASSSFIAGDSAWDEQYF.

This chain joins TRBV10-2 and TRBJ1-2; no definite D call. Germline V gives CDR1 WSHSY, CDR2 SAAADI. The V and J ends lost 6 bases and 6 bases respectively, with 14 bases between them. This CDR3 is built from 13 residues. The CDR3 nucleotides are TGCGCCAGCAGAGCCGGGAGGAATCATGGCTACACCTTC. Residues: CASRAGRNHGYTF.

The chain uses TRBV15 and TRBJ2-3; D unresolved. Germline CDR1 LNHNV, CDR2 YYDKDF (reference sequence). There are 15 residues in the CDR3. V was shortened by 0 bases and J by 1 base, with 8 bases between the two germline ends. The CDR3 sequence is CATSRDTEGTDTQYF. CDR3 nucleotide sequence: TGTGCCACCAGCAGAGATACTGAAGGCACAGATACGCAGTATTTT.

This chain's CDR3 is CASSREFIYGYTF. CDR3 nucleotides: TGTGCCAGCAGCCGAGAATTCATCTATGGCTACACCTTC. The V call is TRBV9, the J call TRBJ1-2; no clear D. This CDR3 spans 13 amino acids. The V end was cut by 4 bases, the J end by 4 bases, with 11 bases between. Germline loops: CDR1 SGDLS, CDR2 YYNGEE.

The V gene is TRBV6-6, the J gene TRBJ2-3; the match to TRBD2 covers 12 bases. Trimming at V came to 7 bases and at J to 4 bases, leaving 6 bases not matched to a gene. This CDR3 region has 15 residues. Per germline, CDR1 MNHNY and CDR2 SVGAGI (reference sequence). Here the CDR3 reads CASTLAGGLADTQYF. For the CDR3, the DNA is TGTGCCAGCACGCTAGCGGGGGGGCTGGCAGATACGCAGTATTTT.

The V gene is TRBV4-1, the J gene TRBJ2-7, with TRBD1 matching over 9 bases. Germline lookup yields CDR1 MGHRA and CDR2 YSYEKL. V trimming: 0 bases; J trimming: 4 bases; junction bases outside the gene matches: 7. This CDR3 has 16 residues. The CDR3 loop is CASSQDIGTGFYEQYF. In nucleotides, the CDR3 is TGCGCCAGCAGCCAAGATATCGGGACAGGGTTTTACGAGCAGTACTTC.

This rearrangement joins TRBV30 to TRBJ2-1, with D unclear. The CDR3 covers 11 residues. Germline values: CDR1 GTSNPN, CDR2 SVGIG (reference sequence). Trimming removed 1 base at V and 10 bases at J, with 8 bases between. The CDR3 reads CAWSELLEQFF. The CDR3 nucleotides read TGTGCCTGGAGTGAACTACTAGAGCAGTTCTTC.

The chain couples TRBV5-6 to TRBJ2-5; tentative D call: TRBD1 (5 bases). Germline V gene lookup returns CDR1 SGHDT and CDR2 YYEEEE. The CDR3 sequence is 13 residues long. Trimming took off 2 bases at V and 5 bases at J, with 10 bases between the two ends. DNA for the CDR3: TGTGCCAGCAGCTTTCAGGGTCGGGAGACCCAGTACTTC. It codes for CASSFQGRETQYF.

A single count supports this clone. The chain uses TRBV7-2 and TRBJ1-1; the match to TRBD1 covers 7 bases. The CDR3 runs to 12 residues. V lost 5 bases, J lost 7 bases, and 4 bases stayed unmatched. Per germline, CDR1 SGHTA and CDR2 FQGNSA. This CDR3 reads CASSPWDSEAFF. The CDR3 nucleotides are TGTGCCAGCAGCCCGTGGGACAGTGAAGCTTTCTTT. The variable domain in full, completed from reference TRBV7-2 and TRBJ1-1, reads GAGVSQSPSNKVTEKGKDVELRCDPISGHTALYWYRQSLGQGLEFLIYFQGNSAPDKSGLPSDRFSAERTGGSVSTLTIQRTQQEDSAVYLCASSPWDSEAFFGQGTRLTVV.

The CDR3, as DNA: TGCAGCGTTGTCGGTAGAAGCACCGGGGAGCTGTTTTTT. It codes for CSVVGRSTGELFF. The chain carries TRBV29-1 and TRBJ2-2; D is undetermined. The CDR3 covers 13 residues. The germline V and J ends were trimmed by 4 bases and 4 bases, with 10 bases remaining between them. The V gene's germline CDR1 is SQVTM and CDR2 ANQGSEA.

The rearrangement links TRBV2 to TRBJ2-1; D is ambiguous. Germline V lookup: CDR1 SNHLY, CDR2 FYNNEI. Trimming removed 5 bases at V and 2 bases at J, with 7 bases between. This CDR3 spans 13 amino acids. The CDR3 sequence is CASSRGTYNEQFF. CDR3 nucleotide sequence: TGTGCCAGCAGTCGCGGTACCTACAATGAGCAGTTCTTC.